The present entry profiles one TCR beta chain with its context. Its antigen is not known. The entry originates in a study of identical twins. General study results and limits: Twins' surplus sharing was weaker for beta out-of-frame sequences. Researchers reported excess low generation probability among twin-shared out-of-frame alpha sequences.

A single record per CDR3 protein comes from TCRdb applying MiXCR to the 5' RACE reads. The sample lists hundreds of thousands of distinct CDR3 sequences; about 20% were seen once. Trimming cost V 5 bases and J 4 bases, with 15 bases left between them. Germline V gene sequence: CDR1 MNHEY, CDR2 SVGEGT. This CDR3 region has 15 residues. These data also featured in a second study, about T cells expressing NK-cell markers.

This clonotype originated in a woman in her late teens or twenties in good health. The sequenced sample consisted of PBMCs. The genes are TRBV6-2 or TRBV6-3 and TRBJ2-1; D is ambiguous. In DNA, the CDR3 is TGTGCCAGCAGTCGCCTGGGTAGCTCATACAATGAGCAGTTCTTC. Translated, it gives CASSRLGSSYNEQFF.